This T cell receptor beta chain is from a study of Graves' ophthalmopathy and Graves' hyperthyroidism. Using RNA transcripts, the TCR beta CDR3 regions were amplified. HTBI primers were employed in first-round RT-PCR, then a second-round multiplex PCR followed. TCRdb re-called the multiplex PCR reads with MiXCR, one entry per CDR3 protein. The repertoire includes some 380,000 distinct CDR3 sequences, less than 20% of them detected once, and about 7.3% sits in the top ten. What supplied the PBMCs was roughly 10 ml of fresh peripheral blood. The specimen sequenced was peripheral blood. The receptor was derived from a woman aged 18-35 years with stable Graves' hyperthyroidism.

The CDR3 region has the DNA TGTGCCAGCAGCTTTAGTTCAGGACATGGCTACACCTTC. It yields the protein CASSFSSGHGYTF. The chain uses TRBV5-6 and TRBJ1-2, with D unclear. CDR3 size: 13 residues. The germline V gene encodes CDR1 SGHDT and CDR2 YYEEEE. The ends were cut back, 2 bases at V and 6 bases at J, with 11 bases in the middle.